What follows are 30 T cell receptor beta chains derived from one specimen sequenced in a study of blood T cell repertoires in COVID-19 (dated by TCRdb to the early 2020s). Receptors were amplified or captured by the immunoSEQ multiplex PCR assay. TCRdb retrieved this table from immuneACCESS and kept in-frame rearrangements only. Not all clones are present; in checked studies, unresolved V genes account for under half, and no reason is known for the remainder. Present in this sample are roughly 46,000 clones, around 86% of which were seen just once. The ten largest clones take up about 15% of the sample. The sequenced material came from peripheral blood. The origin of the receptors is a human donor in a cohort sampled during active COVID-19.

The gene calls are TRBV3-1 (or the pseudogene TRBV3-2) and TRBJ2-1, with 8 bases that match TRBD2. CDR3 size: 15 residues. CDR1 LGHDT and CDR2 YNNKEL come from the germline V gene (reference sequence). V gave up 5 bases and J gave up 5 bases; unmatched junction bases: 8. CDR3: CASSDYLAGNNEQFF. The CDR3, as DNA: TGTGCCAGCAGCGACTATTTAGCGGGGAACAATGAGCAGTTCTTC.

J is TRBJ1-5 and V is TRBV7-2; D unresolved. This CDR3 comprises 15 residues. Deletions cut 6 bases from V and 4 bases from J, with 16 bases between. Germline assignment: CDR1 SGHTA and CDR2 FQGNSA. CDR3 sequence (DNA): TGTGCCAGCAGATTGACCGGGTCACAAAATCAGCCCCAGCATTTT. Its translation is CASRLTGSQNQPQHF.

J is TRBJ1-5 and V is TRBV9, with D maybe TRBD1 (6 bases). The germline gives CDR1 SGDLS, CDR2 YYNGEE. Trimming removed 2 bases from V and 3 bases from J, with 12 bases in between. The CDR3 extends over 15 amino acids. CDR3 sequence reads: CASSVTAGDNQPQHF. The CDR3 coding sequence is TGTGCCAGCAGCGTGACGGCAGGGGACAATCAGCCCCAGCATTTT.

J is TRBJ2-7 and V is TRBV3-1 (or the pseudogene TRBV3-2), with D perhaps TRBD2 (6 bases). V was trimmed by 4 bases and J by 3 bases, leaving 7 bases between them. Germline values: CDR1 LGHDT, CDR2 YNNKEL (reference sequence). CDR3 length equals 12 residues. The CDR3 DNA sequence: TGTGCCAGCAGCCGGGGGGACTACGAGCAGTACTTC. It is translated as CASSRGDYEQYF.

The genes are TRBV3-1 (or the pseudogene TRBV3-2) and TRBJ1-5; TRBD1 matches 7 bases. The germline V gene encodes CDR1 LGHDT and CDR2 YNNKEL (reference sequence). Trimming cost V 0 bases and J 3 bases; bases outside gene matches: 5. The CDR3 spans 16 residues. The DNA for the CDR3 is TGTGCCAGCAGCCAAGATCGGACAGGACACAATCAGCCCCAGCATTTT. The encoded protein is CASSQDRTGHNQPQHF.

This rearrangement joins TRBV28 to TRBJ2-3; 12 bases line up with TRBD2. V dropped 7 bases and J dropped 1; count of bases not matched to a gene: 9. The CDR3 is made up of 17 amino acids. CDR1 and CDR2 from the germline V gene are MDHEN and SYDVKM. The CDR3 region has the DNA TGTGCCAGCATGGAGACTAGCGGGAGACGGGGCACAGATACGCAGTATTTT. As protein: CASMETSGRRGTDTQYF. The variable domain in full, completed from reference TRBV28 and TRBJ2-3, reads DVKVTQSSRYLVKRTGEKVFLECVQDMDHENMFWYRQDPGLGLRLIYFSYDVKMKEKGDIPEGYSVSREKKERFSLILESASTNQTSMYLCASMETSGRRGTDTQYFGPGTRLTVL.

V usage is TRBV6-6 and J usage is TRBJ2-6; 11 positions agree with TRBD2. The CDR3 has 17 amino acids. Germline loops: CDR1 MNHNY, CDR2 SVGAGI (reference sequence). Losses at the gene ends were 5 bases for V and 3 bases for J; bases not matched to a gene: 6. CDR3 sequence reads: CASSPTSGIGGANVLTF. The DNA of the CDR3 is TGTGCCAGCAGTCCGACTAGCGGGATCGGTGGGGCCAACGTCCTGACTTTC.

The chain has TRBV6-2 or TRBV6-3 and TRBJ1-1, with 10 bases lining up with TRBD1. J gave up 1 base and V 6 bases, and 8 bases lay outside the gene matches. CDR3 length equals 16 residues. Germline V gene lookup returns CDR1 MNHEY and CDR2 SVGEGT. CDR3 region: CASSPGQGGSNTEAFF. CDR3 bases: TGTGCCAGCAGCCCAGGACAGGGGGGGTCGAACACTGAAGCTTTCTTT.

In nucleotides, the CDR3 is TGTGCCAGCAAAGAGGGCAATCAGCCCCAGCATTTT. Amino acids: CASKEGNQPQHF. The genes are TRBV27 and TRBJ1-5; D gene ambiguous. The V gene lost 7 bases and the J gene lost 2 bases, with 6 bases spanning the gap. The CDR3 has 12 amino acids. Germline values: CDR1 MNHEY, CDR2 SMNVEV (reference sequence).

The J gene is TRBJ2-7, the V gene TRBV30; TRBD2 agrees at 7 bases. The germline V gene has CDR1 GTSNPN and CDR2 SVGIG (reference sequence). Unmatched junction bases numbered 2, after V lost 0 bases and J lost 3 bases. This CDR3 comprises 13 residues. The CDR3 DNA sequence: TGTGCCTGGAGTGTACAGCGGGGCTACGAGCAGTACTTC. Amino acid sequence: CAWSVQRGYEQYF. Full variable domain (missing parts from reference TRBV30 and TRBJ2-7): SQTIHQWPATLVQPVGSPLSLECTVEGTSNPNLYWYRQAAGRGLQLLFYSVGIGQISSEVPQNLSASRPQDRQFILSSKKLLLSDSGFYLCAWSVQRGYEQYFGPGTRLTVT.

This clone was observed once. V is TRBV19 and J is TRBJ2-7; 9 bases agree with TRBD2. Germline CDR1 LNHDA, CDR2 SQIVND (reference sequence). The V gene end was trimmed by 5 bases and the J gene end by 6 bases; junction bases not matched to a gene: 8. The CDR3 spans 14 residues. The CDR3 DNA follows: TGTGCCAGTAGTCTCCCGGGACTAGCCGGCGAGCAGTACTTC. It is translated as CASSLPGLAGEQYF.

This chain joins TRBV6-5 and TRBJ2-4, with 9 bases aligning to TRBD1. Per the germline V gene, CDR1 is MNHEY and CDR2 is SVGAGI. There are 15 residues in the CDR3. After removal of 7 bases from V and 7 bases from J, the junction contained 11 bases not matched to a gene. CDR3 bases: TGTGCCAGCATCAGGGAAGAGGGGACAGGGAACATTCAGTACTTC. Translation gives CASIREEGTGNIQYF.

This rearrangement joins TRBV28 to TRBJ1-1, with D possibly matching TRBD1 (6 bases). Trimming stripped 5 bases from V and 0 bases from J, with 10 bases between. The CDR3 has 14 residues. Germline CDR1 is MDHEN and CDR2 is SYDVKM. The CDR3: CASSRGFLNTEAFF. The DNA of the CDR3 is TGTGCCAGCAGTAGGGGGTTCCTGAACACTGAAGCTTTCTTT.

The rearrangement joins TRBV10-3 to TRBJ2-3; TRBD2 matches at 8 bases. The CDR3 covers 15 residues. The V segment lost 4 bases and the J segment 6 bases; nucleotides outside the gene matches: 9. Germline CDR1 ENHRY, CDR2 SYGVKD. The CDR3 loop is CAISGQAGVTDTQYF. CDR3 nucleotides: TGTGCCATCAGTGGCCAAGCGGGAGTGACGGATACGCAGTATTTT.

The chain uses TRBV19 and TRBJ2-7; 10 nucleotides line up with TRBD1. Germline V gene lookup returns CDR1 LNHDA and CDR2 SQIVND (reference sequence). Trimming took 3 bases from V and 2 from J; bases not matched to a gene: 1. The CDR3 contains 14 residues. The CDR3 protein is CASSMGTGAYEQYF. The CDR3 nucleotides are TGTGCCAGTAGTATGGGGACAGGGGCCTACGAGCAGTACTTC.

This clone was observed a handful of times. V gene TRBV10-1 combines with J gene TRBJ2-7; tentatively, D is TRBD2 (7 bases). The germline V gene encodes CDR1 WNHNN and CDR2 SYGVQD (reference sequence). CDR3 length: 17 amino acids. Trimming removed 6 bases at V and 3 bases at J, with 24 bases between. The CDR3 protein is CASRRGVRAGHDYEQYF. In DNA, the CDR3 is TGCGCCAGCAGAAGGGGGGTGAGAGCGGGGCACGACTACGAGCAGTACTTC.

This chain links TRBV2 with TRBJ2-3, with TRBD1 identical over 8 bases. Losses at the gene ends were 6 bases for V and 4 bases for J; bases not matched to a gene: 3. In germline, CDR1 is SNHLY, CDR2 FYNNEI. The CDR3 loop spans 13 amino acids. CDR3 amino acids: CASSRGQADTQYF. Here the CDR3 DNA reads TGTGCCAGCAGCAGGGGGCAAGCAGATACGCAGTATTTT.

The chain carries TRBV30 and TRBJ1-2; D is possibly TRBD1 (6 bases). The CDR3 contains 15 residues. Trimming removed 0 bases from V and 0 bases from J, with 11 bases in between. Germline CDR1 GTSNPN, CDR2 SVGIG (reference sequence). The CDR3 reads CAWSVGQGTNYGYTF. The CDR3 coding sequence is TGTGCCTGGAGTGTAGGGCAGGGGACTAACTATGGCTACACCTTC.

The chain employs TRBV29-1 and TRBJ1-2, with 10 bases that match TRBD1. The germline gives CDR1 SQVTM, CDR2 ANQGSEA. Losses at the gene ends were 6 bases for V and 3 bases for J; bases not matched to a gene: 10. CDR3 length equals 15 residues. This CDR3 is CSVQPGQGIDYGYTF. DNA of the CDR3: TGCAGCGTCCAACCGGGACAGGGGATCGACTATGGCTACACCTTC.

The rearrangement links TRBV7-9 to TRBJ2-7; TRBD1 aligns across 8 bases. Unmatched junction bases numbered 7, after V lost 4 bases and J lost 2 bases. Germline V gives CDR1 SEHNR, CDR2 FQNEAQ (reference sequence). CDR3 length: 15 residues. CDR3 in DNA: TGTGCCAGCAGCTATTGGACAGGGACCACCTACGAGCAGTACTTC. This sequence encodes CASSYWTGTTYEQYF.

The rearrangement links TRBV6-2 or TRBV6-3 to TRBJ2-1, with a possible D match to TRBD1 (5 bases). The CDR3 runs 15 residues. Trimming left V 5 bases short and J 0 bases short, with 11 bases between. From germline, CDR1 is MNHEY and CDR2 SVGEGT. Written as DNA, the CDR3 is TGTGCCAGCAGTCACGGACAAAGCTCCTACAATGAGCAGTTCTTC. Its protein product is CASSHGQSSYNEQFF.

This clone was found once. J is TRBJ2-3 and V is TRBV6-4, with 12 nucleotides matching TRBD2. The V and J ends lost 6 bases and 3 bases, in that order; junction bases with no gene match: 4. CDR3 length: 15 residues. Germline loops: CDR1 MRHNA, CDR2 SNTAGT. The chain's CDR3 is CASSQLAGGTDTQYF. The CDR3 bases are TGTGCCAGCAGCCAACTAGCGGGAGGAACAGATACGCAGTATTTT.

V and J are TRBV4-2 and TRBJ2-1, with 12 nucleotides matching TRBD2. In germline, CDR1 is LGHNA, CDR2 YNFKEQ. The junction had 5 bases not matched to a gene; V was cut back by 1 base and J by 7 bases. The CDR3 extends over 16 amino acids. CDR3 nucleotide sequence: TGTGCCAGCAGCCAAGGGACTAGCGGGACGGGGAATGAGCAGTTCTTC. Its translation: CASSQGTSGTGNEQFF.

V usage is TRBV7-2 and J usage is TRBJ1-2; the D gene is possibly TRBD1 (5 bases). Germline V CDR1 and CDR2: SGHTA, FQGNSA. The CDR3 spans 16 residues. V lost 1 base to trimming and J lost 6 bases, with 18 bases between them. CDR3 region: CASSLGGGRVADGYTF. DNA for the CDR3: TGTGCCAGCAGCTTAGGTGGCGGCAGGGTGGCGGATGGCTACACCTTC.

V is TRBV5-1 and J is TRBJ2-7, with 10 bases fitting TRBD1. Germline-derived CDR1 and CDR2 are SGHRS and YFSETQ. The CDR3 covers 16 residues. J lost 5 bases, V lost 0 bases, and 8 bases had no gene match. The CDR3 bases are TGCGCCAGCAGCTTGGCGACAGGGGGCCACGACAACGAGCAGTACTTC. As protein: CASSLATGGHDNEQYF. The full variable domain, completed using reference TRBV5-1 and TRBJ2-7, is KAGVTQTPRYLIKTRGQQVTLSCSPISGHRSVSWYQQTPGQGLQFLFEYFSETQRNKGNFPGRFSGRQFSNSRSEMNVSTLELGDSALYLCASSLATGGHDNEQYFGPGTRLTVT.

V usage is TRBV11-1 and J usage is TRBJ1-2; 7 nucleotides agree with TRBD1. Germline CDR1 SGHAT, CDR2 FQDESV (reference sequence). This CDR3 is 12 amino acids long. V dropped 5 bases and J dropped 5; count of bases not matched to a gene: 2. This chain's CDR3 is CASSGTAYGYTF. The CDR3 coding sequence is TGTGCCAGCAGCGGGACAGCGTATGGCTACACCTTC.

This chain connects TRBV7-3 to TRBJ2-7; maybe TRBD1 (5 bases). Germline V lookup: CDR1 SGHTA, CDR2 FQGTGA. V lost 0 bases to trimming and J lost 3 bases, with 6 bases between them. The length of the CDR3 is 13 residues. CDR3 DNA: TGTGCCAGCAGCTTAACCCAGGGCTACGAGCAGTACTTC. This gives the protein CASSLTQGYEQYF.

DNA for the CDR3: TGTGCCAGTAGTATAGAGACAGGGGGGGCCTACGAGCAGTACTTC. Its translation: CASSIETGGAYEQYF. This chain uses TRBV19 with TRBJ2-7; TRBD1 agrees at 9 bases. The CDR3 consists of 15 residues. V dropped 0 bases and J dropped 2; count of bases not matched to a gene: 2. Germline-derived CDR1 and CDR2 are LNHDA and SQIVND (reference sequence).

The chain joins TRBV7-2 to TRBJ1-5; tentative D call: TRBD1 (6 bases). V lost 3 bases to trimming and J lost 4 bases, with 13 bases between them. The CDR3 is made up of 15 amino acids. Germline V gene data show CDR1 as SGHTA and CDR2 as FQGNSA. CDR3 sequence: CASSFLQGANQPQHF. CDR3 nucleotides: TGTGCCAGCAGCTTTCTACAGGGCGCAAATCAGCCCCAGCATTTT.

As DNA, the CDR3 is TGTGCCAGCAGCTCCGTCAACGGGGCGACTAGCCGAGCCTACGAGCAGTACTTC. This sequence encodes CASSSVNGATSRAYEQYF. This chain connects TRBV7-9 to TRBJ2-7, with 7 nucleotides matching TRBD2. The CDR3 length is 18 residues. V trimming: 4 bases; J trimming: 2 bases; junction bases outside the gene matches: 17. The V gene's germline CDR1 is SEHNR and CDR2 FQNEAQ (reference sequence).